This TCR beta chain appears in the sequencing data of a study of T cell responses to AZD1222 COVID-19 vaccine. Study conclusions and caveats: Scientists sampled the repertoires only once the peak T cell response had passed.

The trim removed 8 bases at V and 6 bases at J, leaving 9 bases unmatched. CDR3 length equals 14 residues. Germline values: CDR1 MDHEN, CDR2 SYDVKM. TCRdb's copy holds only in-frame clones and misses some; the assay was immunoSEQ multiplex PCR. This table holds about 120,000 clones, about 90% found once. A remark on this clone: Its antigen remains unidentified.

The rearrangement links TRBV28 to TRBJ1-2; 10 bases are shared with TRBD1. The receptor was derived from an adult who received the AZD1222 COVID-19 vaccine. The input for sequencing was peripheral blood, taken 28 days after the second AZD1222 dose. The CDR3 DNA sequence: TGTGCCAGCTACGACAGGGGGCCTCTCCATGGCTACACCTTC. Its translation: CASYDRGPLHGYTF.